Each of the 15 T cell receptor beta chains below was sequenced from the same sample in a study. TCRdb independently ran MiXCR on the 5' RACE reads; one entry per CDR3 protein. The sample lists around 33,000 distinct CDR3 sequences, approximately 25% occurring once. Sequenced input: memory CD4+ T cells sorted from blood. Subset in this sample: memory CD4+ T cells, CD4+CD45RO+CD25-. The origin of the receptors is a female donor with breast cancer.

This chain links TRBV6-1 with TRBJ1-2; no clear D. V was shortened by 8 bases and J by 4 bases, with 11 bases between the two germline ends. The CDR3 runs to 12 residues. Germline loops: CDR1 MNHNS, CDR2 SASEGT. The CDR3 is CASSRDTYGYTF. As DNA, the CDR3 is TGTGCCAGCTCCAGAGACACCTATGGCTACACCTTC.

To note about this clonotype: A read error is possible here, since a much larger clone lies one base away. The V and J genes are TRBV4-1 and TRBJ2-7; tentative D call: TRBD1 (6 bases). This CDR3 has 12 residues. The germline V gene has CDR1 MGHRA and CDR2 YSYEKL. CDR3 sequence (DNA): TGCGCCAGCAGCGGACAGATCTACGGGCAGTACTTC. Protein sequence: CASSGQIYGQYF.

This clonotype was seen only a few times. This rearrangement joins TRBV27 to TRBJ2-7; 13 positions agree with TRBD2. The CDR3 is made up of 15 amino acids. Per the germline V gene, CDR1 is MNHEY and CDR2 is SMNVEV (reference sequence). V was pared by 7 bases and J by 0 bases, with 3 bases of the junction left unmatched. The CDR3 reads CASTGLAGASYEQYF. The CDR3 nucleotides read TGTGCCAGCACAGGACTAGCGGGGGCCTCCTACGAGCAGTACTTC.

Worth noting for this clonotype: A much larger clone sits a single nucleotide away, making a read error possible. DNA of the CDR3: TGTGCCAGCAGCCTCGTTAGCGGACAAGAGATCCAGTACTTC. Translating it yields CASSLVSGQEIQYF. The chain employs TRBV9 and TRBJ2-5, with a tentative D call TRBD2 (6 bases). Germline V gene data show CDR1 as SGDLS and CDR2 as YYNGEE. The CDR3 length is 14 residues. Looking up the rest from reference TRBV9 and TRBJ2-5 gives the full variable domain: DSGVTQTPKHLITATGQRVTLRCSPRSGDLSVYWYQQSLDQGLQFLIQYYNGEERAKGNILERFSAQQFPDLHSELNLSSLELGDSALYFCASSLVSGQEIQYFGPGTRLLVL.

The chain uses TRBV7-3 and TRBJ2-1, with 8 bases identical to TRBD2. J gave up 8 bases and V 4 bases, and 13 bases lay outside the gene matches. The CDR3 contains 16 residues. Germline V lookup: CDR1 SGHTA, CDR2 FQGTGA. The CDR3 DNA follows: TGTGCCAGCAGCTCGTGGAGCGGGGGCGGCCCGGATGAGCAGTTCTTC. Its protein is CASSSWSGGGPDEQFF.

This clonotype was picked up a small number of times. The V call is TRBV11-2, the J call TRBJ2-2; D gene uncertain. The germline CDR1 and CDR2 sequences are SGHAT and FQNNGV. The ends were cut back, 1 base at V and 7 bases at J, with 16 bases in the middle. This CDR3 region has 16 residues. The CDR3 is CASSLGRNPEGGELFF. The CDR3 nucleotides are TGTGCCAGCAGCTTAGGCAGAAATCCCGAAGGCGGGGAGCTGTTTTTT.

Details on this clonotype: It may be a read error: a sequence one base away is much more abundant. The rearrangement links TRBV4-1 to TRBJ1-5, with D tentatively TRBD1 (6 bases). Germline V gene lookup returns CDR1 MGHRA and CDR2 YSYEKL. The CDR3 runs to 15 residues. The CDR3: CAGSQGGLGSEPQHF. DNA of the CDR3: TGCGCCGGCAGCCAAGGGGGACTCGGCTCGGAGCCCCAGCATTTT.

This clonotype showed up just a few times. The V and J genes are TRBV20-1 and TRBJ2-7; D is unresolved. CDR1 is DFQATT and CDR2 is SNEGSKA in the germline V gene (reference sequence). This CDR3 region has 15 residues. Trimming shortened V by 6 bases and J by 2 bases, and 20 bases separated the two germline ends. The CDR3 region is CSASEGRPETYEQYF. The DNA for the CDR3 is TGCAGTGCCTCGGAAGGGCGGCCAGAGACCTACGAGCAGTACTTC.

CDR3 sequence (DNA): TGTGCCAGCAGCTTACGGAAGACCAATGAGCAGTTCTTC. Amino acids: CASSLRKTNEQFF. The chain is built from TRBV7-3 and TRBJ2-1; D remains unclear. CDR3 length: 13 residues. Germline assignment: CDR1 SGHTA and CDR2 FQGTGA. Trimming stripped 2 bases from V and 6 bases from J, with 8 bases between.

In its sample, this clonotype was seen many times. The chain uses TRBV4-1 and TRBJ2-7; 10 positions agree with TRBD2. Germline values: CDR1 MGHRA, CDR2 YSYEKL. The CDR3 consists of 15 residues. The ends lost 1 base at V and 5 bases at J; junction bases unmatched: 5. CDR3 DNA sequence: TGCGCCAGCAGCCAAGGAGCGGGGGGGCGAGACGAGCAGTACTTC. Encoded protein: CASSQGAGGRDEQYF.

On this clonotype: Germline is not matched at one junction end, which may reflect a read error. This chain joins TRBV20-1 and TRBJ2-1; weak D call: TRBD1 (6 bases). Germline V gene data show CDR1 as DFQATT and CDR2 as SNEGSKA (reference sequence). The CDR3 is made up of 15 amino acids. The CDR3 DNA is TGCAGTACTAGACGGCGACAGGACTTTTACAATGAGCAGTTCTTC. Its protein product is CSTRRRQDFYNEQFF.

This clonotype was picked up many times. The chain couples TRBV6-6 to TRBJ2-7; a weak D match, TRBD1 (6 bases). This CDR3 contains 16 residues. V was shortened by 0 bases and J by 0 bases, with 12 bases between the two germline ends. CDR1 and CDR2 from the germline V gene are MNHNY and SVGAGI (reference sequence). The CDR3 sequence is CASSYSAGVGSYEQYF. The CDR3 DNA sequence: TGTGCCAGCAGTTACTCGGCAGGGGTAGGCTCCTACGAGCAGTACTTC.

The table lists this clonotype with a few counts. The rearrangement uses TRBV4-2 and TRBJ2-7, with D unclear. Trimming shortened V by 5 bases and J by 3 bases, and 5 bases separated the two germline ends. CDR3 size: 11 residues. Germline CDR1 reads LGHNA; CDR2 reads YNFKEQ. CDR3 nucleotide sequence: TGTGCCAGCAGCACCTACTACGAGCAGTACTTC. It translates to CASSTYYEQYF.

A remark on this clonotype: A much larger clone sits a single nucleotide away, making a read error possible. The CDR3 DNA follows: TGCGCCAGCAGCACCCCTGCCGTTCTCGGTAGCATGAACACTGGAGCTTTCTTT. Amino acid sequence: CASSTPAVLGSMNTGAFF. The J gene is TRBJ1-1, the V gene TRBV5-1; D ambiguous. The V gene's germline CDR1 is SGHRS and CDR2 YFSETQ. CDR3 length: 18 residues.

Notes on this clonotype: Germline and junction disagree at one end, which may indicate a read error. This chain joins TRBV4-1 and TRBJ2-5; 10 bases are shared with TRBD2. The CDR3 totals 17 residues. Germline-derived CDR1 and CDR2 are MGHRA and YSYEKL. CDR3 amino acids: CASSQVVVSGGREAQYF. The DNA for the CDR3 is TGCGCCAGCAGCCAAGTAGTGGTTAGCGGGGGGAGAGAGGCCCAGTACTTC.